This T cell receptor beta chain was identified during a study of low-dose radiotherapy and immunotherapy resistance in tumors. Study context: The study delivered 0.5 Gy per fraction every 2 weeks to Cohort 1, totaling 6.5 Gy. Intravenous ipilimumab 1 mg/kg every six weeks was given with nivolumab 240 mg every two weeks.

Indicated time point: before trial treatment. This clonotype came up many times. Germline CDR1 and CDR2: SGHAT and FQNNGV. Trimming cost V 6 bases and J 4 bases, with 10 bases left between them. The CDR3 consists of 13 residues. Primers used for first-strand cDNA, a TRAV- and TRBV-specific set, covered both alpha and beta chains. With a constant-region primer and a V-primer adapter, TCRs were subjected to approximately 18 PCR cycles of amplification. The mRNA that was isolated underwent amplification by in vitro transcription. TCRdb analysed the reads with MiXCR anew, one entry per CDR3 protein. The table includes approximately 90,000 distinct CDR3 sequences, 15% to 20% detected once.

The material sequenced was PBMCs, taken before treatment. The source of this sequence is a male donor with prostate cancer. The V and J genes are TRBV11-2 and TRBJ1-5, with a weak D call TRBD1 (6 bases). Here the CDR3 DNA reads TGTGCCAGCAGTCTGGACAGAAATCAGCCCCAGCATTTT. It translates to CASSLDRNQPQHF.